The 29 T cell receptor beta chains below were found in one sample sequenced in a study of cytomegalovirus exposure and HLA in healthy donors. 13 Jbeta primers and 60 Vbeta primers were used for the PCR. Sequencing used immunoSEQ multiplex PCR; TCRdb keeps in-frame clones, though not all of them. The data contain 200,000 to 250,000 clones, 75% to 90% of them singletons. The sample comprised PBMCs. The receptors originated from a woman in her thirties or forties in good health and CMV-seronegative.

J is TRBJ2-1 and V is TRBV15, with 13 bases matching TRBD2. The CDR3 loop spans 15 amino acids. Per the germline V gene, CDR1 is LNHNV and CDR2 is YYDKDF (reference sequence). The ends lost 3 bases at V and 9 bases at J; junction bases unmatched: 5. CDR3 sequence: CATSSTSGRAPEQFF. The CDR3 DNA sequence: TGTGCCACCAGCAGCACTAGCGGGAGGGCCCCTGAGCAGTTCTTC.

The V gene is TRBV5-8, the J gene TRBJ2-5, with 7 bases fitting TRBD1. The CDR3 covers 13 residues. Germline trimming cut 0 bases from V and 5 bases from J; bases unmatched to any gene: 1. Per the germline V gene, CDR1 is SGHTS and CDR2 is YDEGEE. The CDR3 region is CASSLEGAETQYF. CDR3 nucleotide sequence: TGTGCCAGCAGCTTGGAGGGGGCTGAGACCCAGTACTTC.

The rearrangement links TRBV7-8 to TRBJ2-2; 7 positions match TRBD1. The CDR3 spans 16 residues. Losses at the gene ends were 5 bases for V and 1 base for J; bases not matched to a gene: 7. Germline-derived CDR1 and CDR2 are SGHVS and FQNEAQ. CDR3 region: CASSPNWTGNTGELFF. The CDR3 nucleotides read TGTGCCAGCAGCCCCAACTGGACAGGGAACACCGGGGAGCTGTTTTTT.

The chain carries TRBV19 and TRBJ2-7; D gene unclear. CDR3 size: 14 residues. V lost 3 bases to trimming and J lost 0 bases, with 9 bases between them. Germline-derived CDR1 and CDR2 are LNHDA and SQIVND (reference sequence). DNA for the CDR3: TGTGCCAGTAGTATCCAGGCCAACTCCTACGAGCAGTACTTC. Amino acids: CASSIQANSYEQYF.

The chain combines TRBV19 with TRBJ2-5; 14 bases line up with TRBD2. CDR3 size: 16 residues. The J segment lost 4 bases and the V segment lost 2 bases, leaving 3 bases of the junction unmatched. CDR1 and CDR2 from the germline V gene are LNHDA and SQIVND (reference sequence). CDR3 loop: CASSIRTSGRIETQYF. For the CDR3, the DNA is TGTGCCAGTAGTATAAGGACTAGCGGGAGGATAGAGACCCAGTACTTC.

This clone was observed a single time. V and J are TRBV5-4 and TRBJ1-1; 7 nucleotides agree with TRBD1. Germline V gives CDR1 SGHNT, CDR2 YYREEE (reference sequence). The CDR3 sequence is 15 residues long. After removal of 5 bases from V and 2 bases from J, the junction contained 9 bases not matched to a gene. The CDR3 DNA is TGTGCCAGCAGTCGAATCGACAGGGTAAACACTGAAGCTTTCTTT. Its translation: CASSRIDRVNTEAFF.

CDR3: CASSEGLAEYNEQFF. The CDR3 DNA follows: TGTGCCAGCAGTGAGGGACTAGCGGAGTACAATGAGCAGTTCTTC. The V call is TRBV6-1, the J call TRBJ2-1; 11 bases fit TRBD2. The CDR3 totals 15 residues. V lost 3 bases and J lost 4; bases outside the gene matches: 2. Germline V gene data show CDR1 as MNHNS and CDR2 as SASEGT.

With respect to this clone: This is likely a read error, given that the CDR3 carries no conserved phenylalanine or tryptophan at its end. The DNA of the CDR3 is TGCGCCAGCAGCCATTTGTCAACAGGGGCCTACGAGCAGTACCTC. Residues: CASSHLSTGAYEQYL. This chain connects TRBV4-1 to TRBJ2-7; 7 bases align to TRBD1. With V trimmed by 3 bases and J by 2 bases, 7 bases remained unmatched. CDR3 size: 15 residues. Germline V gene lookup returns CDR1 MGHRA and CDR2 YSYEKL.

CDR3 nucleotides: TGTGCCTGGAGTGAGGGGGGGCTAGATCAGCCCCAGCATTTT. Encoded protein: CAWSEGGLDQPQHF. The chain joins TRBV30 to TRBJ1-5, with TRBD1 as a possible D gene (6 bases). Trimming took 1 base from V and 5 from J, leaving 12 bases between them. Germline V gives CDR1 GTSNPN, CDR2 SVGIG (reference sequence). There are 14 residues in the CDR3.

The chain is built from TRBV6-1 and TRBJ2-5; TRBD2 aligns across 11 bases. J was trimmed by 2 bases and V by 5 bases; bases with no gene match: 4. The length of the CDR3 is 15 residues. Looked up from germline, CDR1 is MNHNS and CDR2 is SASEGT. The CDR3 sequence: CASSTGTSGQETQYF. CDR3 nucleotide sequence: TGTGCCAGCAGTACTGGGACTAGCGGACAAGAGACCCAGTACTTC.

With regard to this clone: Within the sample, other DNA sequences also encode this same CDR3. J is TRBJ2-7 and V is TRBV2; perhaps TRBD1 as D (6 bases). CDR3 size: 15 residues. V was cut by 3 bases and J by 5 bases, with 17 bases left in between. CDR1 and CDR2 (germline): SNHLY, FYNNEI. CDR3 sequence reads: CASSEPTGPLNEQYF. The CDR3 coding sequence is TGTGCCAGCAGTGAGCCGACAGGCCCCCTGAACGAGCAGTACTTC.

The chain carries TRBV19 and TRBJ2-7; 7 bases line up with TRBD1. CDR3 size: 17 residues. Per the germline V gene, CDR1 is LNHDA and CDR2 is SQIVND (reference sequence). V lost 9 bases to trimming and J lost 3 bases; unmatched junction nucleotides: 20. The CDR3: CARVTGICTSYHYEQYF. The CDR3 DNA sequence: TGTGCCAGGGTGACAGGGATCTGTACCTCCTATCACTACGAGCAGTACTTC.

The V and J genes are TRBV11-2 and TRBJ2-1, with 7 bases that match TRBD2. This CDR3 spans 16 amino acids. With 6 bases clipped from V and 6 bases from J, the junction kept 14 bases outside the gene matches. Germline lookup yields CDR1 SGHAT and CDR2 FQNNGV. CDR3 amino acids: CASRIPGRSGSNEQFF. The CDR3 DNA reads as TGTGCCAGCAGAATTCCCGGGAGGTCGGGTAGCAATGAGCAGTTCTTC.

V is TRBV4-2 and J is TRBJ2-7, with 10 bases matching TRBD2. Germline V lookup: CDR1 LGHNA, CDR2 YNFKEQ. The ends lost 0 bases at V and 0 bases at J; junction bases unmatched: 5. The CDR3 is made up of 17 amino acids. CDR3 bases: TGTGCCAGCAGCCAAGATGCTAGCGGGAGTTTCTCCTACGAGCAGTACTTC. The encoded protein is CASSQDASGSFSYEQYF.

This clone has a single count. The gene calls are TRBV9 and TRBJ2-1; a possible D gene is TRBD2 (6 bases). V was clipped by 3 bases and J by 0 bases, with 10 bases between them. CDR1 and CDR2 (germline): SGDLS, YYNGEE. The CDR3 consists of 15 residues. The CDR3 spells CASSESGSSYNEQFF. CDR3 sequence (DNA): TGTGCCAGCAGCGAAAGCGGGTCCTCCTACAATGAGCAGTTCTTC.

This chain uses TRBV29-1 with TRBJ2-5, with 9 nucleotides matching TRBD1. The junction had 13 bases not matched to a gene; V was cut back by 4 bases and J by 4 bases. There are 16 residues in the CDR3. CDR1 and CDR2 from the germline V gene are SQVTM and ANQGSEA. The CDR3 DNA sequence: TGCAGCGTTGGGGGACAGGGTTGGACCATTCGAGAGACCCAGTACTTC. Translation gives CSVGGQGWTIRETQYF. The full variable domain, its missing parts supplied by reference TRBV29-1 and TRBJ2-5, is SAVISQKPSRDICQRGTSLTIQCQVDSQVTMMFWYRQQPGQSLTLIATANQGSEATYESGFVIDKFPISRPNLTFSTLTVSNMSPEDSSIYLCSVGGQGWTIRETQYFGPGTRLLVL.

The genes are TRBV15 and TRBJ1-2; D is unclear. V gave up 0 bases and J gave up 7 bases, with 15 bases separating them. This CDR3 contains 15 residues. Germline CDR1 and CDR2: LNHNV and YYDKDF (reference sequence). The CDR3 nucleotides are TGTGCCACCAGCAGAGAATACGCGGGCCCGGGTGGCTACACCTTC. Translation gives CATSREYAGPGGYTF.

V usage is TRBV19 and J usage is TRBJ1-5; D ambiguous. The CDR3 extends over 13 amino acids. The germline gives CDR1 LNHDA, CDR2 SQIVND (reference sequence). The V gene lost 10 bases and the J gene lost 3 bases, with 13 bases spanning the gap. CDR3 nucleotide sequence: TGTGCCAATACGCAGTCTTCCAATCAGCCCCAGCATTTT. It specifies CANTQSSNQPQHF.

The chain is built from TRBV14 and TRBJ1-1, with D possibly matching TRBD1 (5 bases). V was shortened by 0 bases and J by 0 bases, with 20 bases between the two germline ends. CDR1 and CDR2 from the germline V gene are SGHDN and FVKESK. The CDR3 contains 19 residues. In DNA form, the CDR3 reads TGTGCCAGCAGCCAAGATTTAGTCCCAGGGCCATTGATGAACACTGAAGCTTTCTTT. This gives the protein CASSQDLVPGPLMNTEAFF. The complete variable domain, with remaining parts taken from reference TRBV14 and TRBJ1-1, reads EAGVTQFPSHSVIEKGQTVTLRCDPISGHDNLYWYRRVMGKEIKFLLHFVKESKQDESGMPNNRFLAERTGGTYSTLKVQPAELEDSGVYFCASSQDLVPGPLMNTEAFFGQGTRLTVV.

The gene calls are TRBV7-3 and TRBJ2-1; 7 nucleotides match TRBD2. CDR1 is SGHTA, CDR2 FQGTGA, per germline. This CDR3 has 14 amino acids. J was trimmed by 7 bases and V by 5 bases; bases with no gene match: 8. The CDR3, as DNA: TGTGCCAGCAGCCCCCAAGCGGGATGGAATGAGCAGTTCTTC. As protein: CASSPQAGWNEQFF.

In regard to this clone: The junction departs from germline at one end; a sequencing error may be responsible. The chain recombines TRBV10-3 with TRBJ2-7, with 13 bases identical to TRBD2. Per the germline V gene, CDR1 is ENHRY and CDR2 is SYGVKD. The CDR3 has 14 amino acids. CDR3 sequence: CAVSAGLAGNEQYF. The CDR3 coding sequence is TGTGCCGTCAGTGCGGGACTAGCGGGAAACGAGCAGTACTTC.

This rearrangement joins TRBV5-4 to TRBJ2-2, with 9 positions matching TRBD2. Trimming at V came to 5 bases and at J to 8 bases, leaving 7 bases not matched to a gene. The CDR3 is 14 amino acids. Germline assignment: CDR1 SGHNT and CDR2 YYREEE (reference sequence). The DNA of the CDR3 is TGTGCCAGCAGACTTAGCGGGAGTGCGGGGGAGCTGTTTTTT. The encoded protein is CASRLSGSAGELFF.

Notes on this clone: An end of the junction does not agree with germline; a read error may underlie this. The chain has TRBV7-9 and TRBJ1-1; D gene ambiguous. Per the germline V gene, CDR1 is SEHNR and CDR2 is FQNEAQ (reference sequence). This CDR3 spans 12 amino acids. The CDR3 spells CSSKDGGTSAFF. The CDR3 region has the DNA TGTTCCAGCAAAGACGGCGGAACCTCGGCTTTCTTT.

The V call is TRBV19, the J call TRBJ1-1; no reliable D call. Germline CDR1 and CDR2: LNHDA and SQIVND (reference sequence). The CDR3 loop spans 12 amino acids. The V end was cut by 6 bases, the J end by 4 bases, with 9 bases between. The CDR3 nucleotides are TGTGCCAGTAGGGGCCTGGGCACTGAAGCTTTCTTT. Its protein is CASRGLGTEAFF.

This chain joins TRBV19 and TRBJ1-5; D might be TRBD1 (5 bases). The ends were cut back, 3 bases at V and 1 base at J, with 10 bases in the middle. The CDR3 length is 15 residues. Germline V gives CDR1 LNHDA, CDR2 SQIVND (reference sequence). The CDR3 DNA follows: TGTGCCAGTAGTATGGCAGGGCTAAGCAATCAGCCCCAGCATTTT. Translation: CASSMAGLSNQPQHF.

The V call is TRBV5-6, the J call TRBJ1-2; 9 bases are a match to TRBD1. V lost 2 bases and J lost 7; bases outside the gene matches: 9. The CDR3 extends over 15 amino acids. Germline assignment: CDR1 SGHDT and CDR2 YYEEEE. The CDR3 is CASSFRDRVVSGYTF. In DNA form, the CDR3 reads TGTGCCAGCAGCTTCCGGGACAGGGTTGTGAGTGGCTACACCTTC.

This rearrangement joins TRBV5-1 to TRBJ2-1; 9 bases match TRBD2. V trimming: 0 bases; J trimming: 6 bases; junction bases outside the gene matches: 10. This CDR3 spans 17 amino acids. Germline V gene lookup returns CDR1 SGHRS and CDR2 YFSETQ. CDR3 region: CASSLGPRGRASNEQFF. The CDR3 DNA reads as TGCGCCAGCAGCTTGGGACCTCGCGGGAGGGCCTCCAATGAGCAGTTCTTC.

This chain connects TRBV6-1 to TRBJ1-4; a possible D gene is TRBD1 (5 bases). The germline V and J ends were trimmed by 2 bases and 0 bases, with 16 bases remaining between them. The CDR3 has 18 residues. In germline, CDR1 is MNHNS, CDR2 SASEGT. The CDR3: CASSELTPGISTNEKLFF. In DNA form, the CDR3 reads TGTGCCAGCAGTGAATTAACCCCAGGGATTTCAACTAATGAAAAACTGTTTTTT.

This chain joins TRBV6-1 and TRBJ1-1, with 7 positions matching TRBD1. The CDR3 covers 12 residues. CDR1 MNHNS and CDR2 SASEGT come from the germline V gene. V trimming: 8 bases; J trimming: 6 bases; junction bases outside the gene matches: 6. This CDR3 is CASVGQAAEAFF. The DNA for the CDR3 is TGTGCCAGCGTCGGACAGGCTGCTGAAGCTTTCTTT.